This T cell receptor (beta chain) was obtained from a study of T cell responses to AZD1222 COVID-19 vaccine. Findings and limits, study-wide: Clonal diversity was possibly underestimated, and the donors were mostly white British, with more females. Reports say nearly half of spike-specific TCRs go after unmutated variant regions.

Turning to this clone: Its cognate antigen is unknown.

Unmatched junction bases numbered 7, after V lost 3 bases and J lost 1 base. CDR3 size: 17 residues. Germline V CDR1 and CDR2: MDHEN, SYDVKM. TCRdb's table, derived via immunoSEQ multiplex PCR, lists solely in-frame clones and lacks some. The sample consists of over 45,000 clones, more than 70% of them appearing once. The starting material was peripheral blood, obtained on day 0 of AZD1222 vaccination. The chain couples TRBV28 to TRBJ1-5, with 9 bases identical to TRBD1. This sequence originates from an adult in good health. The CDR3 sequence: CASSFFSTGGSNQPQHF. The CDR3 DNA is TGTGCCAGCAGTTTTTTCTCGACAGGGGGGAGCAATCAGCCCCAGCATTTT.